The clone carrying this TCR beta chain appeared a few times. Its antigen is currently unknown. The study ran its PCR with 60 Vbeta and 13 Jbeta primers. Data came from immunoSEQ multiplex PCR; TCRdb stores just in-frame clones and leaves some out. The repertoire consists of about 71,000 clones, with 60% to 70% occurring once and the leading ten covering less than 8.5%. The data stem from a study of cytomegalovirus exposure and HLA in healthy donors. V dropped 0 bases and J dropped 8 bases, with 16 bases sitting between them. Germline V gives CDR1 LGHNA, CDR2 YNFKEQ. The CDR3 is 16 residues long. Study results and limitations: Beyond CMV serostatus, there was no information to go on about immune exposure. Productive status was seen about 90% or about 30% of the time for most TCR beta V segments in an earlier analysis.

This clonotype was sampled from a man aged 35 to 55 in good health and CMV-seropositive. The V and J genes are TRBV4-2 and TRBJ1-4; D is ambiguous. The specimen sequenced was PBMCs. CDR3 coding DNA: TGTGCCAGCAGCCAAGATAGTACCGTCTTGATAGAAAAACTGTTTTTT. Its protein product is CASSQDSTVLIEKLFF.